What follows are 9 T cell receptor beta chains derived from one specimen sequenced in a study of cytomegalovirus exposure and HLA in healthy donors. A multiplex PCR was run with 60 Vbeta primers and 13 Jbeta primers. Measured with immunoSEQ multiplex PCR; TCRdb has only the in-frame clones, and not every one. This sample yields around 200,000 clones, of which over 70% are seen a single time; 3% to 3.5% belongs to the top ten. Sequencing was performed on PBMCs. These receptors were collected from a woman in her twenties or thirties in good health and CMV-seropositive.

The chain joins TRBV19 to TRBJ2-7; 7 bases fit TRBD2. Germline trimming cut 0 bases from V and 3 bases from J; bases unmatched to any gene: 8. CDR3 size: 16 residues. Germline CDR1 LNHDA, CDR2 SQIVND (reference sequence). CDR3 sequence reads: CASSIDLAGAIYEQYF. The CDR3 coding sequence is TGTGCCAGTAGTATAGATCTGGCGGGAGCCATCTACGAGCAGTACTTC. The full variable domain, with the rest looked up from reference TRBV19 and TRBJ2-7, is DGGITQSPKYLFRKEGQNVTLSCEQNLNHDAMYWYRQDPGQGLRLIYYSQIVNDFQKGDIAEGYSVSREKKESFPLTVTSAQKNPTAFYLCASSIDLAGAIYEQYFGPGTRLTVT.

This clone was counted only a few times. This rearrangement joins TRBV5-8 to TRBJ2-1; 7 bases agree with TRBD1. Germline assignment: CDR1 SGHTS and CDR2 YDEGEE. This CDR3 region has 13 residues. V was clipped by 5 bases and J by 7 bases; unmatched bases: 6. CDR3 loop: CASRRGHGNEQFF. The CDR3 DNA reads as TGTGCCAGCAGAAGGGGGCATGGGAATGAGCAGTTCTTC.

The gene calls are TRBV10-3 and TRBJ2-1; D gene unclear. The CDR3 contains 17 residues. The V gene's germline CDR1 is ENHRY and CDR2 SYGVKD. V dropped 0 bases and J dropped 0 bases, with 12 bases sitting between them. The CDR3 nucleotides read TGTGCCATCAGTGAGTCCGTACTCAGAGGCTCCTACAATGAGCAGTTCTTC. This sequence encodes CAISESVLRGSYNEQFF.

CDR3 sequence reads: CASSEPSGYEQYF. The CDR3 coding sequence is TGTGCCAGCAGTGAACCTAGCGGCTACGAGCAGTACTTC. This chain uses TRBV6-1 with TRBJ2-7, with 7 nucleotides matching TRBD2. The CDR3 extends over 13 amino acids. V lost 2 bases and J lost 3; bases outside the gene matches: 1. Germline CDR1 MNHNS, CDR2 SASEGT.

The genes are TRBV18 and TRBJ2-7; the D gene is possibly TRBD1 (8 bases). The CDR3 runs to 18 residues. Deletions cut 3 bases from V and 4 bases from J, with 25 bases between. Germline V gene data show CDR1 as KGHSH and CDR2 as LQKENI. CDR3 protein: CASSPGDRSGTTRYEQYF. The CDR3 region has the DNA TGTGCCAGCTCACCGGGGGACAGGTCCGGGACTACCCGTTACGAGCAGTACTTC.

The chain links TRBV14 to TRBJ1-1; no firm D call. Germline CDR1 SGHDN, CDR2 FVKESK. V was clipped by 1 base and J by 10 bases, with 7 bases between them. The CDR3 covers 11 residues. The CDR3 region is CASSQGVVAFF. CDR3 coding DNA: TGTGCCAGCAGCCAAGGAGTAGTAGCTTTCTTT.

This clone has just one count. The CDR3 DNA reads TGTGCCAGCAGACCCGGACATAGGGGGACCCAGTACTTC. Residues: CASRPGHRGTQYF. The rearrangement uses TRBV6-5 and TRBJ2-5, with D tentatively TRBD1 (5 bases). V lost 6 bases to trimming and J lost 7 bases, with 15 bases between them. The germline V gene has CDR1 MNHEY and CDR2 SVGAGI. This CDR3 has 13 residues.

In this sample, this clone turned up a few times. The rearrangement joins TRBV6-1 to TRBJ1-5; a weak D match, TRBD1 (6 bases). The germline V and J ends were trimmed by 4 bases and 0 bases, with 13 bases remaining between them. Germline V gene sequence: CDR1 MNHNS, CDR2 SASEGT. CDR3 length equals 16 residues. The CDR3 bases are TGTGCCAGCAGTGGGGGGACATACAATAGCAATCAGCCCCAGCATTTT. Protein: CASSGGTYNSNQPQHF.

The chain couples TRBV2 to TRBJ1-2; the match to TRBD1 covers 8 bases. The CDR3 loop spans 14 amino acids. The trim removed 10 bases at V and 7 bases at J, leaving 14 bases unmatched. The V gene's germline CDR1 is SNHLY and CDR2 FYNNEI. CDR3 sequence reads: CATWVGTRGPGYTF. CDR3 coding DNA: TGTGCCACCTGGGTGGGGACCAGGGGGCCTGGCTACACCTTC.